The clone carrying this T cell receptor (beta chain) was recorded at least ten times. Its antigen remains unknown. Germline-derived CDR1 and CDR2 are SGHRS and YFSETQ. The CDR3 has 16 amino acids. V was shortened by 0 bases and J by 0 bases, with 11 bases between the two germline ends. These data are taken from a study of regulatory T cells in long-lasting Graves disease. Whole-study findings and limits: Lower TCR diversity was seen in persistent Graves' patients than in newly diagnosed ones.

The time point denotes: newly diagnosed GD, antithyroid drugs for less than 3 months. PBMCs were the source of the RNA used for TCR sequencing. It was by American Thyroid Association guidelines that Graves' disease was diagnosed. Assembly of TCR beta libraries relied on iRepertoire HTBI primers together with Arm-PCR of CDR3 regions. Each CDR3 protein is one row after TCRdb ran MiXCR on the multiplex PCR reads. The sample has around 250,000 distinct CDR3 sequences, about 17% seen once. This sample was also put to use in a study of T cells in Graves' hyperthyroidism and ophthalmopathy.

The source was peripheral blood mononuclear cells (PBMCs), collected at new diagnosis, from a patient treated with antithyroid drugs. The chain employs TRBV5-1 and TRBJ2-3; D gene unclear. The TCR originated in a woman aged 25 to 39 with Graves disease. The CDR3 nucleotides are TGCGCCAGCAGCTTGGAGGTCAGCCATAGCACAGATACGCAGTATTTT. It encodes CASSLEVSHSTDTQYF.